The 26 T cell receptor beta chains below come from one sample, sequenced in a study of control samples from healthy donors and cancer patients. Sequencing used immunoSEQ multiplex PCR; TCRdb keeps in-frame clones, though not all of them. The data show 120,000 or so clones, with more than 75% seen just once and about 3.7% held by the top ten. The sequencing sample was made of PBMCs. The origin of the receptors is an older woman with lung cancer.

The chain is built from TRBV7-3 and TRBJ2-1; D is perhaps TRBD2 (6 bases). The V and J ends lost 5 bases and 9 bases respectively, with 14 bases between them. The CDR3 spans 13 residues. The germline V gene has CDR1 SGHTA and CDR2 FQGTGA. In DNA form, the CDR3 reads TGTGCCAGCAGCACCCAGGGAGGCGGTGAGCAGTTCTTC. Its protein product is CASSTQGGGEQFF.

This chain uses TRBV25-1 with TRBJ1-1; maybe TRBD1 (5 bases). CDR3 length: 12 residues. V gave up 6 bases and J gave up 4 bases, with 9 bases separating them. Per the germline V gene, CDR1 is MGHDK and CDR2 is SYGVNS. The CDR3 nucleotides are TGTGCCAGCAGAGAGGGGCTCACTGAAGCTTTCTTT. This codes for CASREGLTEAFF.

The V gene is TRBV2, the J gene TRBJ1-4; possibly TRBD1 for D (5 bases). CDR1 is SNHLY, CDR2 FYNNEI, per germline. V gave up 7 bases and J gave up 8 bases, with 17 bases separating them. The CDR3 length is 14 residues. As DNA, the CDR3 is TGTGCCAGCATCCCCGGGACCAGGACCGAAAAACTGTTTTTT. Translating it yields CASIPGTRTEKLFF.

V and J are TRBV7-2 and TRBJ2-5; 11 bases map to TRBD2. Germline loops: CDR1 SGHTA, CDR2 FQGNSA. The CDR3 consists of 17 residues. The J segment lost 1 base and the V segment lost 1 base, leaving 5 bases of the junction unmatched. For the CDR3, the DNA is TGTGCCAGCAGCTTAGTAGTTAGCGGGGGGGCCCAAGAGACCCAGTACTTC. Protein: CASSLVVSGGAQETQYF.

This clone was seen only a few times. The chain joins TRBV2 to TRBJ2-5, with D unclear. V dropped 10 bases and J dropped 0 bases, with 9 bases sitting between them. CDR3 length equals 12 residues. In germline, CDR1 is SNHLY, CDR2 FYNNEI. The CDR3 nucleotides read TGTGCCACCGCGCTTTACCAAGAGACCCAGTACTTC. It yields the protein CATALYQETQYF. Supplemented by reference TRBV2 and TRBJ2-5, the full variable domain reads EPEVTQTPSHQVTQMGQEVILRCVPISNHLYFYWYRQILGQKVEFLVSFYNNEISEKSEIFDDQFSVERPDGSNFTLKIRSTKLEDSAMYFCATALYQETQYFGPGTRLLVL.

CDR3 loop: CASRGMAQTGGYTF. CDR3 sequence (DNA): TGTGCCAGCAGGGGGATGGCCCAAACCGGTGGCTACACCTTC. The gene calls are TRBV6-5 and TRBJ1-2, with D unresolved. Trimming took off 6 bases at V and 7 bases at J, with 18 bases between the two ends. The CDR3 covers 14 residues. The germline V gene has CDR1 MNHEY and CDR2 SVGAGI.

The chain uses TRBV15 and TRBJ2-7, with 7 bases aligning to TRBD1. CDR1 is LNHNV, CDR2 YYDKDF, per germline (reference sequence). Trimming at V came to 9 bases and at J to 6 bases, leaving 11 bases not matched to a gene. CDR3 length equals 13 residues. The CDR3 spells CATEQDREREQYF. CDR3 in DNA: TGTGCCACTGAACAAGACAGGGAGCGCGAGCAGTACTTC.

On this clone itself: One end of the junction does not line up with germline, which may come from a read error. V and J are TRBV2 and TRBJ1-6, with 9 bases matching TRBD1. The CDR3 has 14 amino acids. CDR1 SNHLY and CDR2 FYNNEI come from the germline V gene. In DNA form, the CDR3 reads TGTGCCAGCAGTGAAGGAAACTCGGGACAGGGAATTAAGTTT. Translated, it gives CASSEGNSGQGIKF.

V and J are TRBV5-1 and TRBJ1-4, with 8 nucleotides matching TRBD1. The germline gives CDR1 SGHRS, CDR2 YFSETQ. This CDR3 has 15 amino acids. The V segment lost 0 bases and the J segment 5 bases; nucleotides outside the gene matches: 3. DNA of the CDR3: TGCGCCAGCAGCTTGGTCGCAGGGGGCAATGAAAAACTGTTTTTT. This translates into CASSLVAGGNEKLFF.

The V gene is TRBV19, the J gene TRBJ2-1; the D gene is possibly TRBD2 (6 bases). The CDR3 runs to 14 residues. Deletions cut 6 bases from V and 9 bases from J, with 18 bases between. The germline V gene has CDR1 LNHDA and CDR2 SQIVND (reference sequence). The CDR3 sequence: CASSLSNLGGEQFF. Written as DNA, the CDR3 is TGTGCCAGTAGCCTTAGTAATCTCGGGGGTGAGCAGTTCTTC. Drawing the rest from reference TRBV19 and TRBJ2-1, the complete variable domain is DGGITQSPKYLFRKEGQNVTLSCEQNLNHDAMYWYRQDPGQGLRLIYYSQIVNDFQKGDIAEGYSVSREKKESFPLTVTSAQKNPTAFYLCASSLSNLGGEQFFGPGTRLTVL.

In this sample, this clone turned up a few times. This chain joins TRBV5-1 and TRBJ1-4; 7 bases match TRBD1. In germline, CDR1 is SGHRS, CDR2 YFSETQ. V lost 4 bases to trimming and J lost 5 bases; unmatched junction nucleotides: 11. The CDR3 length is 16 residues. The CDR3 sequence: CASSLMEGAKNEKLFF. CDR3 DNA sequence: TGCGCCAGCAGCCTAATGGAGGGGGCGAAGAATGAAAAACTGTTTTTT. The full variable domain, in which reference TRBV5-1 and TRBJ1-4 provide the parts outside the CDR3, is KAGVTQTPRYLIKTRGQQVTLSCSPISGHRSVSWYQQTPGQGLQFLFEYFSETQRNKGNFPGRFSGRQFSNSRSEMNVSTLELGDSALYLCASSLMEGAKNEKLFFGSGTQLSVL.

The rearrangement uses TRBV25-1 and TRBJ2-1; TRBD2 aligns across 9 bases. The V and J ends lost 5 bases and 0 bases, in that order; junction bases with no gene match: 2. Germline V lookup: CDR1 MGHDK, CDR2 SYGVNS. The length of the CDR3 is 15 residues. The chain's CDR3 is CASSLSGSSYNEQFF. The CDR3 bases are TGTGCCAGCAGTCTTAGCGGGAGCTCCTACAATGAGCAGTTCTTC.

The chain recombines TRBV5-4 with TRBJ1-6; 10 nucleotides align to TRBD1. CDR1 SGHNT and CDR2 YYREEE come from the germline V gene (reference sequence). This CDR3 has 16 residues. Unmatched junction bases numbered 6, after V lost 0 bases and J lost 9 bases. CDR3 protein: CASSLAPGQGISPLHF. The CDR3 region has the DNA TGTGCCAGCAGCTTGGCCCCGGGACAGGGGATTTCACCCCTCCACTTT.

This rearrangement joins TRBV24-1 to TRBJ2-7, with TRBD1 matching 9 bases. Germline values: CDR1 KGHDR, CDR2 SFDVKD. V trimming: 2 bases; J trimming: 1 base; junction bases outside the gene matches: 5. The CDR3 contains 16 residues. The CDR3 DNA sequence: TGTGCCACCAGTGATTCCCGACAGGGGGTGTCCTACGAGCAGTACTTC. Translation: CATSDSRQGVSYEQYF.

This chain connects TRBV15 to TRBJ2-7, with 9 bases matching TRBD1. The length of the CDR3 is 16 residues. CDR1 is LNHNV, CDR2 YYDKDF, per germline (reference sequence). After removal of 3 bases from V and 4 bases from J, the junction contained 10 bases not matched to a gene. The CDR3 here is CATSSGVGGTGYEQYF. Written as DNA, the CDR3 is TGTGCCACCAGCAGCGGAGTTGGGGGGACAGGGTACGAGCAGTACTTC.

This chain links TRBV19 with TRBJ2-2, with a possible D match to TRBD2 (5 bases). The germline gives CDR1 LNHDA, CDR2 SQIVND (reference sequence). The length of the CDR3 is 13 residues. Trimming took off 11 bases at V and 7 bases at J, with 17 bases between the two ends. CDR3 sequence: CALQAAGDGELFF. As DNA, the CDR3 is TGTGCCCTCCAAGCGGCCGGGGACGGGGAGCTGTTTTTT.

Comments on this clone: A junction boundary mismatches the germline segment, possibly from a read error. V and J are TRBV3-1 (or the pseudogene TRBV3-2) and TRBJ2-3, with 15 bases that match TRBD2. CDR1 is LGHDT and CDR2 is YNNKEL in the germline V gene (reference sequence). This CDR3 contains 16 residues. CDR3 sequence: CASGQIGLAGGDTQYF. The DNA of the CDR3 is TGTGCCAGCGGCCAGATCGGACTAGCGGGGGGGGATACGCAGTATTTT.

The rearrangement joins TRBV11-2 to TRBJ2-7; TRBD1 agrees at 7 bases. The length of the CDR3 is 15 residues. Germline CDR1 SGHAT, CDR2 FQNNGV. Trimming took 5 bases from V and 4 from J; bases not matched to a gene: 11. In DNA, the CDR3 is TGTGCCAGCAGCATCCGACAGGGACCCCTATACGAGCAGTACTTC. Translation gives CASSIRQGPLYEQYF.

The chain has TRBV4-1 and TRBJ1-2, with 8 positions matching TRBD1. The V gene end was trimmed by 7 bases and the J gene end by 3 bases; junction bases not matched to a gene: 10. CDR1 is MGHRA and CDR2 is YSYEKL in the germline V gene. The CDR3 is made up of 15 amino acids. The CDR3 here is CASTLGQGKDYGYTF. As DNA, the CDR3 is TGCGCCAGCACCCTCGGACAGGGTAAGGACTATGGCTACACCTTC.

This clone was counted a single time. This chain joins TRBV29-1 and TRBJ2-3, with D perhaps matching TRBD2 (6 bases). V dropped 4 bases and J dropped 2 bases, with 19 bases sitting between them. There are 16 residues in the CDR3. Germline V gene lookup returns CDR1 SQVTM and CDR2 ANQGSEA. CDR3 nucleotides: TGCAGCGTTGTAACGTGGAGAGGAGGGAACACAGATACGCAGTATTTT. Translating it yields CSVVTWRGGNTDTQYF.

The chain links TRBV7-8 to TRBJ2-3; D perhaps matches TRBD2 (6 bases). The CDR3 covers 14 residues. Per germline, CDR1 SGHVS and CDR2 FQNEAQ. The V end lost 4 bases, the J end lost 2 bases, and 10 bases lay between the germline ends. CDR3 sequence: CASSSTSPTDTQYF. The CDR3 region has the DNA TGTGCCAGCAGCTCGACTAGTCCCACAGATACGCAGTATTTT.

The chain couples TRBV30 to TRBJ1-5; 8 bases align to TRBD1. The germline CDR1 and CDR2 sequences are GTSNPN and SVGIG (reference sequence). The CDR3 extends over 13 amino acids. Trimming at V came to 2 bases and at J to 5 bases, leaving 2 bases not matched to a gene. Written as DNA, the CDR3 is TGTGCCTGGAGTCAGGGGGCAGATCAGCCCCAGCATTTT. Its protein is CAWSQGADQPQHF.

This chain links TRBV13 with TRBJ2-6, with 7 bases lining up with TRBD2. CDR1 PRHDT and CDR2 FYEKMQ come from the germline V gene (reference sequence). The CDR3 is made up of 16 amino acids. Trimming removed 5 bases from V and 0 bases from J; junction bases left unmatched: 4. The CDR3 loop is CASSREANSGANVLTF. The CDR3 region has the DNA TGTGCCAGCAGCCGGGAGGCCAACTCTGGGGCCAACGTCCTGACTTTC.

The CDR3 nucleotides read TGTGCCAGCAGCTTACGGACAGGGAGTCTTGGAATGAACACTGAAGCTTTCTTT. Its protein is CASSLRTGSLGMNTEAFF. V gene TRBV5-6 combines with J gene TRBJ1-1; TRBD1 matches 8 bases. This CDR3 region has 18 residues. V lost 2 bases to trimming and J lost 0 bases; unmatched junction nucleotides: 12. Germline CDR1 SGHDT, CDR2 YYEEEE.

This clone was observed at least ten times. The chain employs TRBV6-5 and TRBJ2-6; no clear D. Trimming shortened V by 2 bases and J by 1 base, and 6 bases separated the two germline ends. The germline V gene has CDR1 MNHEY and CDR2 SVGAGI. The CDR3 covers 15 residues. The CDR3 loop is CASSYASSGANVLTF. In DNA form, the CDR3 reads TGTGCCAGCAGTTACGCAAGTTCTGGGGCCAACGTCCTGACTTTC.

The chain employs TRBV7-2 and TRBJ1-5; maybe TRBD1 (5 bases). Looked up from germline, CDR1 is SGHTA and CDR2 is FQGNSA. CDR3 length: 15 amino acids. V lost 5 bases, J lost 3 bases, and 14 bases lay in between. Here the CDR3 DNA reads TGTGCCAGCAGCATGACCGGGACGTTCAATCAGCCCCAGCATTTT. This codes for CASSMTGTFNQPQHF.